This T cell receptor (beta chain) was recorded in a study of cytomegalovirus exposure and HLA in healthy donors. Study observations and caveats: When analyzed later, a missense DCLRE1C variant was found to be linked to TCR beta V- and J-gene trimming. Earlier findings revealed that most TCR beta V segments proved productive either about 87% or about 30% of the time.

This clone was observed once. No antigen is known for it. A multiplex PCR was run with 60 Vbeta primers and 13 Jbeta primers. Profiled with immunoSEQ multiplex PCR; TCRdb holds only in-frame clones, not every one. The table records about 180,000 clones, 77% of them present only once. The germline V gene has CDR1 SQVTM and CDR2 ANQGSEA. Trimming took 4 bases from V and 4 from J; bases not matched to a gene: 4. There are 14 residues in the CDR3. This chain connects TRBV29-1 to TRBJ2-1, with 10 bases lining up with TRBD2. This TCR was recovered from a woman aged 55-75 years in good health and CMV-seropositive. Sequencing used PBMCs. The CDR3 loop is CSVGGTSDYNEQFF. Written as DNA, the CDR3 is TGCAGCGTTGGCGGGACTAGCGATTACAATGAGCAGTTCTTC.